This is a list of T cell receptor beta chains from one sample in a study of CD8+ T cells in alopecia areata. The repertoire was sequenced with immunoSEQ multiplex PCR; TCRdb's copy has only in-frame clones and lacks some. Here the sample spans roughly 100,000 clones, 55% to 70% being singletons. The sequenced sample was CD8+ T cells sorted from blood, obtained at approximately week 61, from a patient treated with tofacitinib. Source of these receptors: a human donor with alopecia areata. The CDR3 runs from the conserved cysteine through the conserved F or W. A D gene is named only where the DNA matches it firmly. Size is omitted from some rows. Given values are once, few, many or a class for expanded clones.

cdr3_nt: TGTGCCAGCAGTTACTTGACTACCAGCTACGAGCAGTACTTC; cdr3_aa: CASSYLTTSYEQYF; clone_size: few; v_call: TRBV6-5; d_call: NA; j_call: TRBJ2-7
cdr3_nt: TGTGCCAGCATGGGCGGGGGCACAGATACGCAGTATTTT; cdr3_aa: CASMGGGTDTQYF; clone_size: NA; v_call: TRBV27; d_call: NA; j_call: TRBJ2-3
cdr3_nt: TGTGCCAGCAGCGGAGGGACGGGGACAAGGAACTATGGCTACACCTTC; cdr3_aa: CASSGGTGTRNYGYTF; clone_size: once; v_call: TRBV9; d_call: NA; j_call: TRBJ1-2
cdr3_nt: TGCGCCAGCAGCTATGACAGGGAGGGGCGGAACACTGAAGCTTTCTTT; cdr3_aa: CASSYDREGRNTEAFF; clone_size: NA; v_call: TRBV5-1; d_call: TRBD1; j_call: TRBJ1-1
cdr3_nt: TGCAGCGTTGAAGCCCGGTCCACAGGGCCCAACACTGAAGCTTTCTTT; cdr3_aa: CSVEARSTGPNTEAFF; clone_size: NA; v_call: TRBV29-1; d_call: NA; j_call: TRBJ1-1
cdr3_nt: TGCAGCCCGTGGACAGGAGAGACAGATACGCAGTATTTT; cdr3_aa: CSPWTGETDTQYF; clone_size: NA; v_call: TRBV29-1; d_call: TRBD1; j_call: TRBJ2-3
cdr3_nt: TGCGCCAGCAGCCTTGATGGTGAGCAGTTCTTC; cdr3_aa: CASSLDGEQFF; clone_size: few; v_call: TRBV4-1; d_call: NA; j_call: TRBJ2-1
cdr3_nt: TGTGCCAGCAGTTACGACGGGCGGGCCGAGCAGTTCTTC; cdr3_aa: CASSYDGRAEQFF; clone_size: NA; v_call: TRBV6-5; d_call: NA; j_call: TRBJ2-1
cdr3_nt: TGTGCCAGCCTTAGCGGGGGGGACTACGAGCAGTACTTC; cdr3_aa: CASLSGGDYEQYF; clone_size: NA; v_call: TRBV5-6; d_call: TRBD2; j_call: TRBJ2-7
cdr3_nt: TGTGCCTGTCCCGCGGGGGGACCACAAGAGACCCAGTACTTC; cdr3_aa: CACPAGGPQETQYF; clone_size: few; v_call: TRBV30; d_call: TRBD2; j_call: TRBJ2-5
cdr3_nt: TGCAGTGCAACACAGGGCACCTTC; cdr3_aa: CSATQGTF; clone_size: NA; v_call: TRBV20-1; d_call: NA; j_call: TRBJ1-2
cdr3_nt: TGTGCCAGCATCGACGGGACAGGGGGAAACGAGCAGTACTTC; cdr3_aa: CASIDGTGGNEQYF; clone_size: once; v_call: TRBV6-5; d_call: TRBD1; j_call: TRBJ2-7
cdr3_nt: TGTGCCAGCATGGCTAGCGGGGGTTACAATGAGCAGTTCTTC; cdr3_aa: CASMASGGYNEQFF; clone_size: once; v_call: TRBV27; d_call: TRBD2; j_call: TRBJ2-1
cdr3_nt: TGCGCCAGCAGCTTGTCGGCAGGGTACCACGAGCAGTACTTC; cdr3_aa: CASSLSAGYHEQYF; clone_size: NA; v_call: TRBV5-1; d_call: NA; j_call: TRBJ2-7
cdr3_nt: TGTGCCTGGAGTGTTGGGACAGGGGGCCTGGGAGAGACCCAGTACTTC; cdr3_aa: CAWSVGTGGLGETQYF; clone_size: NA; v_call: TRBV30; d_call: TRBD1; j_call: TRBJ2-5
cdr3_nt: TGTGCCAGCAGCTTCGGGGGGCAGAACACTGAAGCTTTCTTT; cdr3_aa: CASSFGGQNTEAFF; clone_size: NA; v_call: TRBV7-9; d_call: NA; j_call: TRBJ1-1
cdr3_nt: TGTGCCAGCGGAGTTTACGTTGCAACTAATGAAAAACTGTTTTTT; cdr3_aa: CASGVYVATNEKLFF; clone_size: NA; v_call: TRBV7-8; d_call: NA; j_call: TRBJ1-4
cdr3_nt: TGTGCCTGGAGCGTCGGGACATTGAATCAGCCCCAGCATTTT; cdr3_aa: CAWSVGTLNQPQHF; clone_size: once; v_call: TRBV30; d_call: NA; j_call: TRBJ1-5
cdr3_nt: TGTGCCAGCAGTTACCCGCCTAGCGGGGGGAACAATGAGCAGTTCTTC; cdr3_aa: CASSYPPSGGNNEQFF; clone_size: NA; v_call: TRBV6-6; d_call: TRBD2; j_call: TRBJ2-1
cdr3_nt: TGCAGTGCTAGACAGGGCGGGGAACTGTTTTTT; cdr3_aa: CSARQGGELFF; clone_size: NA; v_call: TRBV20-1; d_call: NA; j_call: TRBJ1-4
cdr3_nt: TGTGCCAGCAGTCCAAAGGTTAGCTACGAGCAGTACTTC; cdr3_aa: CASSPKVSYEQYF; clone_size: NA; v_call: TRBV27; d_call: NA; j_call: TRBJ2-7
cdr3_nt: TGCAGTGCCCCAGCTGAAAAACTGTTTTTT; cdr3_aa: CSAPAEKLFF; clone_size: NA; v_call: TRBV20-1; d_call: NA; j_call: TRBJ1-4
cdr3_nt: TGCGCCAGCAGCCAAGTTCGGGAGGACCCCTATTCACCCCTCCACTTT; cdr3_aa: CASSQVREDPYSPLHF; clone_size: large; v_call: TRBV4-1; d_call: NA; j_call: TRBJ1-6
cdr3_nt: TGCGCCAGCAGCCAAGACGGGCTAGCGGGCTCCTACAATGAGCAGTTCTTC; cdr3_aa: CASSQDGLAGSYNEQFF; clone_size: NA; v_call: TRBV4-1; d_call: TRBD2; j_call: TRBJ2-1
cdr3_nt: TGCGCCAGCAGCTCATCCGGGACGGCCTACGAGCAGTACTTC; cdr3_aa: CASSSSGTAYEQYF; clone_size: NA; v_call: TRBV4-1; d_call: NA; j_call: TRBJ2-7
cdr3_nt: TGTGCCAGCAGCTTAGTTCGTTTAACATCGACAGGGATTCGTTCGTACGAGCAGTACTTC; cdr3_aa: CASSLVRLTSTGIRSYEQYF; clone_size: NA; v_call: TRBV7-8; d_call: TRBD1; j_call: TRBJ2-7
cdr3_nt: TGTGCCAGCAGTTTAATAGGTACGGGGCCCATGAGTGGCTACACCTTC; cdr3_aa: CASSLIGTGPMSGYTF; clone_size: few; v_call: TRBV27; d_call: NA; j_call: TRBJ1-2
cdr3_nt: TGTGCCAGCAGTTACTCAAGATCCTCCGGGGAGCTGTTTTTT; cdr3_aa: CASSYSRSSGELFF; clone_size: NA; v_call: TRBV6-5; d_call: NA; j_call: TRBJ2-2
cdr3_nt: TGCGCCAGCAGCTTGTCGGCCAGTGAGCAGTTCTTC; cdr3_aa: CASSLSASEQFF; clone_size: NA; v_call: TRBV5-1; d_call: NA; j_call: TRBJ2-1
cdr3_nt: TGTGCCAGCAGCGCACCCAGGGAGGTGAACTATGGCTACACCTTC; cdr3_aa: CASSAPREVNYGYTF; clone_size: NA; v_call: TRBV9; d_call: NA; j_call: TRBJ1-2
cdr3_nt: TGTGCCAGCATAGGCAGGGCGAACACTGAAGCTTTCTTT; cdr3_aa: CASIGRANTEAFF; clone_size: NA; v_call: TRBV2; d_call: NA; j_call: TRBJ1-1
cdr3_nt: TGCGCCAGCAGCGAACAGACAGCTCGGGAGCTGTTTTTT; cdr3_aa: CASSEQTARELFF; clone_size: NA; v_call: TRBV5-1; d_call: NA; j_call: TRBJ2-2
cdr3_nt: TGTGCCATCAGTGAACCCCTAGCGGGGCGGAGCGCAGATACGCAGTATTTT; cdr3_aa: CAISEPLAGRSADTQYF; clone_size: NA; v_call: TRBV10-3; d_call: TRBD2; j_call: TRBJ2-3
cdr3_nt: TGTGCCACCAAGGGGAGACAGGGGGCTTTGGGTGAAGCTTTCTTT; cdr3_aa: CATKGRQGALGEAFF; clone_size: NA; v_call: TRBV15; d_call: TRBD1; j_call: TRBJ1-1
cdr3_nt: TGTGCCAGCAGTGAAGCGGGGAGTGGACGGGCCTACGAGCAGTACTTC; cdr3_aa: CASSEAGSGRAYEQYF; clone_size: few; v_call: TRBV6-1; d_call: NA; j_call: TRBJ2-7
cdr3_nt: TGTGCCAGCAGCATGGGACAGGGGGCCTACGAGCAGTACTTC; cdr3_aa: CASSMGQGAYEQYF; clone_size: NA; v_call: TRBV5-6; d_call: TRBD1; j_call: TRBJ2-7
cdr3_nt: TGCAGCGTTGAACATCGACAGGGCCCCTACGAGCAGTACTTC; cdr3_aa: CSVEHRQGPYEQYF; clone_size: NA; v_call: TRBV29-1; d_call: TRBD1; j_call: TRBJ2-7
cdr3_nt: TGTGCCAGCAGCGTAGGACAGGGGGCTGGAAATGAGCAGTTCTTC; cdr3_aa: CASSVGQGAGNEQFF; clone_size: few; v_call: TRBV9; d_call: TRBD1; j_call: TRBJ2-1
cdr3_nt: TGTGCCAGCACGTTTACCAACGCCCTAGGAGGTACCCAGTACTTC; cdr3_aa: CASTFTNALGGTQYF; clone_size: few; v_call: TRBV2; d_call: NA; j_call: TRBJ2-5
cdr3_nt: TGCGCCAGCAGTCTAACGGGGGGGCAGGCAGATACGCAGTATTTT; cdr3_aa: CASSLTGGQADTQYF; clone_size: NA; v_call: TRBV10-2; d_call: TRBD2; j_call: TRBJ2-3
cdr3_nt: TGTGCCAGCAGTGAATTTCACAGGGGCACAGATACGCAGTATTTT; cdr3_aa: CASSEFHRGTDTQYF; clone_size: few; v_call: TRBV6-1; d_call: NA; j_call: TRBJ2-3
cdr3_nt: TGTGCCAGTAGTACCCACAGGGAATCGTTGGACAATGAGCAGTTCTTC; cdr3_aa: CASSTHRESLDNEQFF; clone_size: few; v_call: TRBV19; d_call: NA; j_call: TRBJ2-1
cdr3_nt: TGTGCCAGCAGCTTAGTGAGCGGGGGGCTCCCGGAGCAGTACTTC; cdr3_aa: CASSLVSGGLPEQYF; clone_size: once; v_call: TRBV7-2; d_call: TRBD2; j_call: TRBJ2-7
cdr3_nt: TGTGCCAGCAGCACAGGGGGCACTGAAGCTTTCTTT; cdr3_aa: CASSTGGTEAFF; clone_size: few; v_call: TRBV5-6; d_call: TRBD1; j_call: TRBJ1-1
cdr3_nt: TGTGCCAGCAGCCCAGGGGTCGGCGGGCAAAACATTCAGTACTTC; cdr3_aa: CASSPGVGGQNIQYF; clone_size: NA; v_call: TRBV7-2; d_call: NA; j_call: TRBJ2-4
cdr3_nt: TGTGCCAGCAGTTACGTGGGCAGGGGGCTTACCGGGGAGCTGTTTTTT; cdr3_aa: CASSYVGRGLTGELFF; clone_size: NA; v_call: TRBV6-5; d_call: TRBD1; j_call: TRBJ2-2
cdr3_nt: TGCGCCAGCAGCTTCGCGAGCGGACAGAACACTGAAGCTTTCTTT; cdr3_aa: CASSFASGQNTEAFF; clone_size: NA; v_call: TRBV5-1; d_call: NA; j_call: TRBJ1-1